This T cell receptor (beta chain) derives from a study of lymphopenia after photon versus proton radiotherapy. The study's findings and limits: Survival link was tested only in deceased patients; proton benefit remains a possibility. Post-nadir TCR diversity decline inversely tracked overall survival among those who died. After the lymphocyte nadir, photon-treated repertoires showed oligoclonal expansion, especially of CD8+ Temra cells. Under photons, naive T cells and diversity fell while effector/memory populations rose.

Repertoires were generated with immunoSEQ multiplex PCR, while TCRdb's copy carries only in-frame clones and drops some. The sample lists approximately 20,000 clones, about 85% occurring once. V shed 5 bases and J 3 bases; nucleotides not matched to a gene: 3. Looked up from germline, CDR1 is ENHRY and CDR2 is SYGVKD. The CDR3 is 14 amino acids. In its sample, this clone was seen a few times. The target antigen is unknown. This sequence was found in a man aged 65-85 years with pancreatic cancer. The rearrangement joins TRBV10-3 to TRBJ2-7; 11 positions agree with TRBD1. This specimen was peripheral blood, taken from a patient treated with proton-based radiotherapy. DNA for the CDR3: TGTGCCATCAGTTCCGGGACAGGGGGCTACGAGCAGTACTTC. Its translation: CAISSGTGGYEQYF.